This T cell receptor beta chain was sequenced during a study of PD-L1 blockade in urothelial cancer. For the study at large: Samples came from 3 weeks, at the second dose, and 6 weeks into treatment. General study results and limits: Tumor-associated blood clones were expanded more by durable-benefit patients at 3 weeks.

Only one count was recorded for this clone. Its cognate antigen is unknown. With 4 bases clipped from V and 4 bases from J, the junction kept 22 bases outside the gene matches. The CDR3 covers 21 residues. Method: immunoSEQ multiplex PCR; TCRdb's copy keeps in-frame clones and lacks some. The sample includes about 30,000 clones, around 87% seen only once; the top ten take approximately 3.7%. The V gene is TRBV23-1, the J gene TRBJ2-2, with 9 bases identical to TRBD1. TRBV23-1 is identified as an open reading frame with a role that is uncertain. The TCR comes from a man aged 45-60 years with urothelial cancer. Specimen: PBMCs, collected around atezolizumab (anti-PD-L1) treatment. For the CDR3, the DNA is TGCGCCAGCAGTCCCCAGGTGAGGGGACAGGGATCCGACCGGGGCACCGGGGAGCTGTTTTTT. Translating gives CASSPQVRGQGSDRGTGELFF.